The sequence of this T cell receptor beta chain was determined in a study of T cell responses to AZD1222 COVID-19 vaccine. At the level of the study: Samples with a second dose at about 4 or about 12 weeks were pooled together. Study-wide results and limits: The donors showed a predominance of white British ancestry and of females, with possible underestimation of clonal diversity.

Assay used: immunoSEQ multiplex PCR; TCRdb lists only in-frame clones, some missing. In the table there are about 100,000 clones, 87% of which are singletons. The germline V gene has CDR1 MGHRA and CDR2 YSYEKL. The CDR3 runs 18 residues. J gave up 0 bases and V 3 bases, and 12 bases lay outside the gene matches. In its sample, this clone was seen once. Its antigen is unknown. The chain is built from TRBV4-1 and TRBJ1-1, with 8 bases identical to TRBD1. This TCR was sampled from an adult in good health. The sample in question was peripheral blood, obtained on day 0 of AZD1222 vaccination. The CDR3 sequence: CASSQSLDRVFVNTEAFF. The DNA of the CDR3 is TGCGCCAGCAGCCAGAGCTTGGACAGGGTATTTGTGAACACTGAAGCTTTCTTT.